This T cell receptor (beta chain) came from a study of T cells in women clearing cervical HPV infection. About the research overall: Donors had HPV16-related CIN3 or worse; 2 had invasive cancer.

Germline-derived CDR1 and CDR2 are SGHRS and YFSETQ. The V gene end was trimmed by 4 bases and the J gene end by 3 bases; junction bases not matched to a gene: 5. This CDR3 is 16 amino acids long. The assay was immunoSEQ multiplex PCR, and TCRdb's table has in-frame clones only and misses some. In all, the sample yields roughly 30,000 clones. Cervical HPV DNA detected by MY09/MY11 PCR, typed by dot-blot. About this clone itself: Antigen unknown. The read comes to an end 3 residues before the CDR3 does, leaving the germline J gene to fill in the end.

Findings of the study overall: Effector/memory and HPV-specific T cells were not isolated, and association timing is unknown. Repertoire richness, not evenness, was significantly elevated in CIN3+ cases versus controls.

The rearrangement uses TRBV5-1 and TRBJ2-1; TRBD2 matches at 12 bases. Sequencing was performed on blood buffy coat. The receptor comes from a woman between 18 and 75 years old with a cervical HPV16 infection that either progressed to CIN3+ or cleared (not recorded which). CDR3 bases read: TGCGCCAGCAGCGTGGGGACTAGCGGGTACTACAATGAG. Translated: CASSVGTSGYYNE. The CDR3 reads in full as CASSVGTSGYYNEQFF.